Below are 29 T cell receptor beta chains sequenced from a single sample in a study of T cells in Graves' hyperthyroidism and ophthalmopathy. Template material for amplifying TCR beta CDR3 regions consisted of RNA transcripts. The study used the HTBI primer set for a first-round RT-PCR of the TCR CDR3. Each CDR3 protein gets one entry after TCRdb re-called the multiplex PCR reads with MiXCR. Among approximately 400,000 distinct CDR3 sequences listed, roughly 14% were seen once. Specimen: blood. Source of these receptors: a woman younger than 35 with Graves' hyperthyroidism.

In its sample, this clonotype was seen many times. This sequence joins TRBV11-2 and TRBJ2-7, with 9 bases aligning to TRBD1. Germline CDR1 SGHAT, CDR2 FQNNGV. V was pared by 5 bases and J by 3 bases, with 14 bases of the junction left unmatched. The CDR3 runs 17 residues. CDR3: CASSKETGTGSYYEQYF. The DNA for the CDR3 is TGTGCCAGCAGCAAAGAGACCGGGACAGGGAGCTACTACGAGCAGTACTTC.

The chain carries TRBV20-1 and TRBJ2-4; perhaps TRBD2 as D (5 bases). Trimming removed 6 bases from V and 8 bases from J, with 14 bases in between. CDR1 and CDR2 from the germline V gene are DFQATT and SNEGSKA (reference sequence). The length of the CDR3 is 12 residues. CDR3 amino acids: CSASPAGDIQYF. CDR3 nucleotides: TGCAGTGCCTCCCCTGCCGGGGACATTCAGTACTTC.

This clonotype came up a few times. The V and J genes are TRBV28 and TRBJ2-2, with D maybe TRBD2 (6 bases). V gave up 2 bases and J gave up 6 bases, with 10 bases separating them. CDR3 size: 14 residues. Germline loops: CDR1 MDHEN, CDR2 SYDVKM. The CDR3 DNA follows: TGTGCCAGCAGTTTACTCTCGGGAGCCGGGGAGCTGTTTTTT. Its protein is CASSLLSGAGELFF.

This clonotype was seen at least ten times. The rearrangement links TRBV5-1 to TRBJ1-3; no reliable D call. In germline, CDR1 is SGHRS, CDR2 YFSETQ. The CDR3 length is 14 residues. V was shortened by 6 bases and J by 0 bases, with 10 bases between the two germline ends. The CDR3 reads CASKSQSSGNTIYF. For the CDR3, the DNA is TGCGCCAGCAAATCGCAGAGCTCTGGAAACACCATATATTTT.

The CDR3 is CASSYSTGEQPQHF. The CDR3 DNA follows: TGTGCCAGCAGTTACTCAACTGGAGAGCAGCCCCAGCATTTT. The J gene is TRBJ1-5, the V gene TRBV6-6; the D is unclear. V lost 0 bases and J lost 7, with 10 bases in between. This CDR3 is built from 14 residues. Per germline, CDR1 MNHNY and CDR2 SVGAGI (reference sequence).

The table lists this clonotype with a few counts. This chain joins TRBV18 and TRBJ1-1; TRBD1 aligns across 7 bases. The CDR3 length is 16 residues. The junction had 8 bases not matched to a gene; V was cut back by 1 base and J by 3 bases. Germline CDR1 is KGHSH and CDR2 is LQKENI. For the CDR3, the DNA is TGTGCCAGCTCACCACGCTACAGGGGCGCCGACACTGAAGCTTTCTTT. It translates to CASSPRYRGADTEAFF.

This chain links TRBV7-8 with TRBJ2-2, with TRBD2 identical over 14 bases. Germline CDR1 and CDR2: SGHVS and FQNEAQ. V dropped 5 bases and J dropped 8; count of bases not matched to a gene: 10. The CDR3 consists of 17 residues. CDR3 sequence: CASSLGGLAGGPGELFF. The CDR3 DNA follows: TGTGCCAGCAGCCTCGGTGGACTAGCGGGAGGACCGGGGGAGCTGTTTTTT. The full variable domain, its missing parts supplied by reference TRBV7-8 and TRBJ2-2, is GAGVSQSPRYKVAKRGQDVALRCDPISGHVSLFWYQQALGQGPEFLTYFQNEAQLDKSGLPSDRFFAERPEGSVSTLKIQRTQQEDSAVYLCASSLGGLAGGPGELFFGEGSRLTVL.

This clonotype has a count of ten or more. The gene calls are TRBV28 and TRBJ1-5; no clear D. The germline V gene encodes CDR1 MDHEN and CDR2 SYDVKM. Trimming shortened V by 3 bases and J by 7 bases, and 13 bases separated the two germline ends. This CDR3 spans 14 amino acids. CDR3 coding DNA: TGTGCCAGCAGTTTTTCCGGCTTGCGGCAGCCCCAGCATTTT. It yields the protein CASSFSGLRQPQHF. The variable domain in full, with the rest retrieved from reference TRBV28 and TRBJ1-5, is DVKVTQSSRYLVKRTGEKVFLECVQDMDHENMFWYRQDPGLGLRLIYFSYDVKMKEKGDIPEGYSVSREKKERFSLILESASTNQTSMYLCASSFSGLRQPQHFGDGTRLSIL.

The V gene is TRBV27, the J gene TRBJ2-7; no clear D. The V end lost 5 bases, the J end lost 2 bases, and 10 bases lay between the germline ends. The CDR3 is 13 residues long. Germline V gives CDR1 MNHEY, CDR2 SMNVEV (reference sequence). The CDR3 region has the DNA TGTGCCAGCAGTCCCATGGGTCCCTACGAGCAGTACTTC. Its protein product is CASSPMGPYEQYF.

This clonotype has ten or more counts. This chain joins TRBV28 and TRBJ2-7, with 8 bases fitting TRBD2. CDR1 and CDR2 (germline): MDHEN, SYDVKM. V shed 5 bases and J 2 bases; nucleotides not matched to a gene: 5. The CDR3 is made up of 14 amino acids. The CDR3 coding sequence is TGTGCCAGCAGTGCTATAGCGGGAACCTACGAGCAGTACTTC. It is translated as CASSAIAGTYEQYF.

This clonotype was seen many times. The rearrangement links TRBV12-3 or TRBV12-4 to TRBJ2-5; the match to TRBD2 covers 15 bases. V trimming: 6 bases; J trimming: 7 bases; junction bases outside the gene matches: 9. The CDR3 consists of 16 residues. Here the CDR3 reads CASSFGTSGGTGTQYF. Written as DNA, the CDR3 is TGTGCCAGCAGCTTTGGGACTAGCGGGGGGACGGGGACCCAGTACTTC.

V and J are TRBV7-9 and TRBJ1-4; D possibly corresponds to TRBD1 (5 bases). Looked up from germline, CDR1 is SEHNR and CDR2 is FQNEAQ (reference sequence). The CDR3 runs to 16 residues. V was shortened by 3 bases and J by 6 bases, with 17 bases between the two germline ends. CDR3 residues: CASSFLPGAGDEKLFF. The CDR3, as DNA: TGTGCCAGCAGCTTTCTCCCCGGGGCCGGGGATGAAAAACTGTTTTTT. Full variable domain (rest looked up from reference TRBV7-9 and TRBJ1-4): DTGVSQNPRHKITKRGQNVTFRCDPISEHNRLYWYRQTLGQGPEFLTYFQNEAQLEKSRLLSDRFSAERPKGSFSTLEIQRTEQGDSAMYLCASSFLPGAGDEKLFFGSGTQLSVL.

In its sample, this clonotype was seen many times. The chain is built from TRBV11-2 and TRBJ1-1; 10 nucleotides match TRBD1. Trimming at V came to 3 bases and at J to 8 bases, leaving 0 bases not matched to a gene. The CDR3 loop spans 12 amino acids. Looked up from germline, CDR1 is SGHAT and CDR2 is FQNNGV. The CDR3 DNA follows: TGTGCCAGCAGCTTGGACAGGGGGGAAGCTTTCTTT. Amino acid sequence: CASSLDRGEAFF.

V and J are TRBV20-1 and TRBJ1-1; 7 bases are shared with TRBD1. The CDR3 spans 12 residues. Germline CDR1 reads DFQATT; CDR2 reads SNEGSKA (reference sequence). V lost 8 bases and J lost 0; bases outside the gene matches: 3. The DNA for the CDR3 is TGCAGTTCACAGGGGTTGAACACTGAAGCTTTCTTT. This codes for CSSQGLNTEAFF.

The chain is built from TRBV5-1 and TRBJ2-6, with D possibly being TRBD1 (5 bases). Trimming left V 1 base short and J 0 bases short, with 8 bases between. CDR1 is SGHRS and CDR2 is YFSETQ in the germline V gene. The CDR3 contains 16 residues. This CDR3 reads CASSLPQGSGANVLTF. In nucleotides, the CDR3 is TGCGCCAGCAGCTTGCCGCAGGGCTCTGGGGCCAACGTCCTGACTTTC. The full variable domain, its missing parts supplied by reference TRBV5-1 and TRBJ2-6, is KAGVTQTPRYLIKTRGQQVTLSCSPISGHRSVSWYQQTPGQGLQFLFEYFSETQRNKGNFPGRFSGRQFSNSRSEMNVSTLELGDSALYLCASSLPQGSGANVLTFGAGSRLTVL.

This clonotype came up a few times. The J gene is TRBJ2-1, the V gene TRBV20-1; 9 nucleotides agree with TRBD1. V lost 5 bases and J lost 2; bases outside the gene matches: 10. There are 16 residues in the CDR3. Germline V gene lookup returns CDR1 DFQATT and CDR2 SNEGSKA (reference sequence). The CDR3 here is CSASRPGQGAYNEQFF. Here the CDR3 DNA reads TGCAGTGCTTCCCGACCGGGACAGGGAGCCTACAATGAGCAGTTCTTC.

This clonotype occurred many times. V gene TRBV15 combines with J gene TRBJ2-2; 7 positions agree with TRBD2. V was pared by 2 bases and J by 1 base, with 7 bases of the junction left unmatched. Looked up from germline, CDR1 is LNHNV and CDR2 is YYDKDF (reference sequence). The length of the CDR3 is 17 residues. CDR3 sequence reads: CATSRRLAWENTGELFF. DNA of the CDR3: TGTGCCACCAGCAGACGACTAGCATGGGAGAACACCGGGGAGCTGTTTTTT.

Note on this clonotype: This may stem from a read error, because a much larger clone lies one nucleotide away. This sequence joins TRBV20-1 and TRBJ2-5; 8 bases are shared with TRBD2. Trimming removed 3 bases from V and 4 bases from J; junction bases left unmatched: 7. This CDR3 is 14 amino acids long. The germline gives CDR1 DFQATT, CDR2 SNEGSKA (reference sequence). CDR3 nucleotides: TGCAGTGCTAGGTCCCGGGAGGGCCGAGAGACCCAGTACTTC. This codes for CSARSREGRETQYF.

This clonotype was detected ten times or more. This chain joins TRBV11-1 and TRBJ1-2; unclear D gene. The germline V gene encodes CDR1 SGHAT and CDR2 FQDESV (reference sequence). V was shortened by 0 bases and J by 8 bases, with 13 bases between the two germline ends. The CDR3 runs 14 residues. The CDR3 DNA sequence: TGTGCCAGCAGCTTAGCTTCCCGAGGCGGCGGCTACACCTTC. Its translation is CASSLASRGGGYTF.

The CDR3: CASSQELVGYNEQFF. The CDR3 coding sequence is TGTGCCAGCAGCCAAGAACTAGTTGGCTACAATGAGCAGTTCTTC. The V and J genes are TRBV4-2 and TRBJ2-1; D is possibly TRBD2 (5 bases). The CDR3 extends over 15 amino acids. Germline CDR1 and CDR2: LGHNA and YNFKEQ. V lost 0 bases and J 3 bases, leaving 9 bases between the germline ends.

This clonotype was seen many times. Here the CDR3 reads CASSQMTGNGNQPQHF. CDR3 sequence (DNA): TGTGCCAGCAGTCAAATGACAGGGAATGGAAATCAGCCCCAGCATTTT. The chain joins TRBV3-1 to TRBJ1-5; 7 bases agree with TRBD1. The length of the CDR3 is 16 residues. J was trimmed by 4 bases and V by 6 bases; bases with no gene match: 12. CDR1 and CDR2 from the germline V gene are LGHDT and YNNKEL (reference sequence).

This clonotype was counted at least ten times. The CDR3 is CASSPGLGEKLFF. The CDR3 DNA sequence: TGTGCCAGCAGCCCCGGACTTGGTGAAAAACTGTTTTTT. This chain uses TRBV3-1 with TRBJ1-4; D not certain. The CDR3 is 13 residues long. V shed 4 bases and J shed 7 bases, with 10 bases lying between them. Germline V gene lookup returns CDR1 LGHDT and CDR2 YNNKEL (reference sequence).

V is TRBV6-2 or TRBV6-3 and J is TRBJ2-3, with 10 bases that match TRBD1. The V gene end was trimmed by 2 bases and the J gene end by 6 bases; junction bases not matched to a gene: 5. From germline, CDR1 is MNHEY and CDR2 SVGEGT. The CDR3 is 15 amino acids. The CDR3 DNA reads as TGTGCCAGCAGTTACCAAGGACAGGGGGGCGATACGCAGTATTTT. As protein: CASSYQGQGGDTQYF.

This clonotype was counted at least ten times. This chain joins TRBV27 and TRBJ2-7, with 9 bases that match TRBD2. After removal of 3 bases from V and 6 bases from J, the junction contained 9 bases not matched to a gene. The CDR3 sequence is 15 residues long. The V gene's germline CDR1 is MNHEY and CDR2 SMNVEV (reference sequence). CDR3 in amino acids: CASSFGLAGSFEQYF. The CDR3 coding sequence is TGTGCCAGCAGTTTTGGGCTAGCGGGGAGTTTCGAGCAGTACTTC.

In this sample, this clonotype turned up many times. This chain joins TRBV12-3 or TRBV12-4 and TRBJ1-6, with D uncertain. Trimming removed 6 bases at V and 5 bases at J, with 17 bases between. The CDR3 spans 16 residues. The CDR3 sequence: CASSSTWAADNSPLHF. The CDR3 DNA reads TGTGCCAGCAGCTCAACGTGGGCAGCGGATAATTCACCCCTCCACTTT.

Only a few counts were recorded for this clonotype. This CDR3 is CASSIEGEGGYTF. CDR3 in DNA: TGTGCCAGTAGTATTGAGGGGGAGGGCGGCTACACCTTC. The J gene is TRBJ1-2, the V gene TRBV19, with a tentative D call TRBD1 (6 bases). The germline V gene encodes CDR1 LNHDA and CDR2 SQIVND (reference sequence). CDR3 size: 13 residues. V lost 3 bases and J 8 bases, leaving 13 bases between the germline ends.

This rearrangement joins TRBV12-5 to TRBJ1-6; D remains unclear. Trimming shortened V by 1 base and J by 9 bases, and 7 bases separated the two germline ends. Germline V gene sequence: CDR1 LGHNT, CDR2 FRNRAP. CDR3 length: 13 amino acids. CDR3 residues: CASGLDLRSPLHF. CDR3 nucleotide sequence: TGTGCTAGTGGTTTGGACCTACGTTCACCCCTCCACTTT.

The chain uses TRBV20-1 and TRBJ2-1, with TRBD2 identical over 13 bases. The germline V gene has CDR1 DFQATT and CDR2 SNEGSKA (reference sequence). J gave up 9 bases and V 3 bases, and 8 bases lay outside the gene matches. The CDR3 loop spans 15 amino acids. CDR3 loop: CSASFGLAGEGEQFF. Written as DNA, the CDR3 is TGCAGTGCTAGCTTCGGACTAGCGGGAGAGGGTGAGCAGTTCTTC.

This clonotype was seen at least ten times. J is TRBJ2-3 and V is TRBV20-1; 11 positions agree with TRBD2. Germline V lookup: CDR1 DFQATT, CDR2 SNEGSKA (reference sequence). This CDR3 is 17 amino acids long. V dropped 0 bases and J dropped 4; count of bases not matched to a gene: 9. For the CDR3, the DNA is TGCAGTGCTAGAGATTGGAGGGTAGCGGGGGGGCCAGATACGCAGTATTTT. Encoded protein: CSARDWRVAGGPDTQYF.